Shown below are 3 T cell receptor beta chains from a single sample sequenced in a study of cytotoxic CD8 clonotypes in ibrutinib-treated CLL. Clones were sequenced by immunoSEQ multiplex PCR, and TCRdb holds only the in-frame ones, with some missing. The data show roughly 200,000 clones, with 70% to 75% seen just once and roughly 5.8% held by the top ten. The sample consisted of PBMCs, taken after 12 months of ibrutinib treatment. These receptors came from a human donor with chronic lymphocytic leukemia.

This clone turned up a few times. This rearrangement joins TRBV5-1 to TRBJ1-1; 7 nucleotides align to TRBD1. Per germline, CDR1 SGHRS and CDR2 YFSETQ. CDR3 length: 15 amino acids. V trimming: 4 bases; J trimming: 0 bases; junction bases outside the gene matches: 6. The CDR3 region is CASSLGQILNTEAFF. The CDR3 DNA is TGCGCCAGCAGCCTGGGACAGATCTTGAACACTGAAGCTTTCTTT.

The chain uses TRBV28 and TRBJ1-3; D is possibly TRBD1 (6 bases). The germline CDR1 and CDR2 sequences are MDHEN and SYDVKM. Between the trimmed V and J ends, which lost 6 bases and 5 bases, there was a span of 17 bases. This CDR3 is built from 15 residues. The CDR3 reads CASRKPRDNRNTIYF. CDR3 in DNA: TGTGCCAGCAGGAAGCCCAGGGACAACAGAAACACCATATATTTT.

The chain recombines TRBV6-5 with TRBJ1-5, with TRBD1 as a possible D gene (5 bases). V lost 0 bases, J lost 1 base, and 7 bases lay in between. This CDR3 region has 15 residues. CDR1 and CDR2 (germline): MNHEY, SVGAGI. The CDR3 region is CASSYSGVSNQPQHF. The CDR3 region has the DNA TGTGCCAGCAGTTACTCAGGGGTAAGCAATCAGCCCCAGCATTTT.